This record concerns one T cell receptor (beta chain) sequence. These data originate in a study of control samples from healthy donors and cancer patients. Libraries were prepared by immunoSEQ multiplex PCR; TCRdb keeps only in-frame clonotypes and omits some of them. The top ten hold less than 7% of the sample, which has some 130,000 clones, just under 95% seen once. The clonotype was recovered from a young man in good health. Sequencing was done on a sample of blood.

The DNA for the CDR3 is TGTGCCAGCACTGGACTAGCGGGGGGGGCAGATACGCAGTATTTT. This encodes CASTGLAGGADTQYF. This chain uses TRBV7-9 with TRBJ2-3; TRBD2 matches 15 bases. V trimming: 7 bases; J trimming: 4 bases; junction bases outside the gene matches: 3. Looked up from germline, CDR1 is SEHNR and CDR2 is FQNEAQ (reference sequence). The CDR3 covers 15 residues.